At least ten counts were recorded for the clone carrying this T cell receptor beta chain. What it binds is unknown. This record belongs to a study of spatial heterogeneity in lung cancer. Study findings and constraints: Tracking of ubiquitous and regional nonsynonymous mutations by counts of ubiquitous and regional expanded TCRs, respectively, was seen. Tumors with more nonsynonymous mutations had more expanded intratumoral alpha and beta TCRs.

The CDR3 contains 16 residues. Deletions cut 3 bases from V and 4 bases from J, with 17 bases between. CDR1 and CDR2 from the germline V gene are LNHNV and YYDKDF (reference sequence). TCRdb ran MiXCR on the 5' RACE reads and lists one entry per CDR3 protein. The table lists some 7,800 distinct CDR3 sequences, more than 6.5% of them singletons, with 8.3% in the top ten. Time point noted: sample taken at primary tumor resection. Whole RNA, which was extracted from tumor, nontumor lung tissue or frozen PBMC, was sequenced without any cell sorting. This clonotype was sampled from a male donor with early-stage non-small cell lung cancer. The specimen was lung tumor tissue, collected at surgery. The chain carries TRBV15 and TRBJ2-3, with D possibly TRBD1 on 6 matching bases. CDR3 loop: CATSSHQGQGADTQYF. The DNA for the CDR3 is TGTGCCACCAGCAGTCATCAGGGGCAAGGCGCAGATACGCAGTATTTT.